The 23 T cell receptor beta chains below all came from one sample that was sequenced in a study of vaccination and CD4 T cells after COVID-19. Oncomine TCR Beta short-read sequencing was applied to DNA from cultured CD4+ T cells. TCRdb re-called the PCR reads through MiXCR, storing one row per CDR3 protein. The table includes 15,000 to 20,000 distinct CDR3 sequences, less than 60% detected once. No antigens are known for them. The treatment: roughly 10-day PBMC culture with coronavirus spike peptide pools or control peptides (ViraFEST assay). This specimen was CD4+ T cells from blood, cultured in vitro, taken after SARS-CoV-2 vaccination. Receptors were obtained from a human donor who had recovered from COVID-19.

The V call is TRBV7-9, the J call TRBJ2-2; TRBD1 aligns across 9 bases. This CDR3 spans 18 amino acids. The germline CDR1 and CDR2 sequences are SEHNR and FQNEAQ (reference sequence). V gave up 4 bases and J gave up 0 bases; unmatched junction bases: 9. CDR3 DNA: TGTGCCAGCAGCTCACCCCCGACAGGGGGATCGAACACCGGGGAGCTGTTTTTT. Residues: CASSSPPTGGSNTGELFF.

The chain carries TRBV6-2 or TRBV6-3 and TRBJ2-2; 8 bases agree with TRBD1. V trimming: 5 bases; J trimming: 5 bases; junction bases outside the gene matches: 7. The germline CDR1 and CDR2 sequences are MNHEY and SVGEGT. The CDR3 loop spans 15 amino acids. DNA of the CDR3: TGTGCCAGCAGTGCAGGGGGCCCCAAGACCGGGGAGCTGTTTTTT. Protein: CASSAGGPKTGELFF.

CDR3 bases: TGTGCCAGCAGCCCTAAGCGGGGGGCGAGTGGCTACACCTTC. Translating gives CASSPKRGASGYTF. The gene calls are TRBV2 and TRBJ1-2, with D tentatively TRBD1 (6 bases). Trimming pared 6 bases from V and 7 bases from J, leaving 18 bases between. The CDR3 contains 14 residues. CDR1 and CDR2 from the germline V gene are SNHLY and FYNNEI. Together with reference TRBV2 and TRBJ1-2, the CDR3 gives the full variable domain: EPEVTQTPSHQVTQMGQEVILRCVPISNHLYFYWYRQILGQKVEFLVSFYNNEISEKSEIFDDQFSVERPDGSNFTLKIRSTKLEDSAMYFCASSPKRGASGYTFGSGTRLTVV.

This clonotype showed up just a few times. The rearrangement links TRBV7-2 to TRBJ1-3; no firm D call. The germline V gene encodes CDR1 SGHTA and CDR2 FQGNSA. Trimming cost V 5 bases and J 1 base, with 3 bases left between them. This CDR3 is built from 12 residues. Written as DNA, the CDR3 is TGTGCCAGCAGCCGTTCTGGAAACACCATATATTTT. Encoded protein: CASSRSGNTIYF.

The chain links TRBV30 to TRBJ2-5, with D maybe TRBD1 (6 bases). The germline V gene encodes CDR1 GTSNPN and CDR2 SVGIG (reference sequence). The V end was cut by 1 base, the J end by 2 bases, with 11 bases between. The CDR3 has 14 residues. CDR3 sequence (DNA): TGTGCCTGGAGTGCTGACAGGAGTCAAGAGACCCAGTACTTC. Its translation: CAWSADRSQETQYF. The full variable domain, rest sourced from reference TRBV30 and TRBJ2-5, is SQTIHQWPATLVQPVGSPLSLECTVEGTSNPNLYWYRQAAGRGLQLLFYSVGIGQISSEVPQNLSASRPQDRQFILSSKKLLLSDSGFYLCAWSADRSQETQYFGPGTRLLVL.

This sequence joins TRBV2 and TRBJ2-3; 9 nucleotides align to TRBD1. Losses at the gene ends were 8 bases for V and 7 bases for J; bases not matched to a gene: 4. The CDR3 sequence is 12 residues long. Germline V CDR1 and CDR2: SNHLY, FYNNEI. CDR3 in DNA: TGTGCCAGCCTTGGGACAGGGAATACGCAGTATTTT. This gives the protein CASLGTGNTQYF.

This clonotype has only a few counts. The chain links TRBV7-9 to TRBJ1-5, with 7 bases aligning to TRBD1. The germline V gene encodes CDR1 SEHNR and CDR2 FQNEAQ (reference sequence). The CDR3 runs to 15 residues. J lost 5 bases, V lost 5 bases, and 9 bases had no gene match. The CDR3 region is CASSLGTVDHQPQHF. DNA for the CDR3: TGTGCCAGCAGCCTCGGGACAGTAGATCATCAGCCCCAGCATTTT.

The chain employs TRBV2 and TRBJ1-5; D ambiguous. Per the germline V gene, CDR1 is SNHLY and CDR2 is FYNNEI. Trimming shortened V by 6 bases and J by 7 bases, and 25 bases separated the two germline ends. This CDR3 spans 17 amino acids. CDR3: CASRGGMASPDGQPQHF. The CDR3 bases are TGTGCCAGCAGGGGAGGGATGGCCTCCCCCGATGGGCAGCCCCAGCATTTT.

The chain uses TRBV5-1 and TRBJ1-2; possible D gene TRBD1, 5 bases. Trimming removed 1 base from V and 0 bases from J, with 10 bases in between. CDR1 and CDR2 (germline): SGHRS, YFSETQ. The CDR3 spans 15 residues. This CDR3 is CASSLSGTANYGYTF. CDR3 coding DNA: TGCGCCAGCAGCTTGTCAGGGACTGCTAACTATGGCTACACCTTC. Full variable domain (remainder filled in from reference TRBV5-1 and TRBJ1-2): KAGVTQTPRYLIKTRGQQVTLSCSPISGHRSVSWYQQTPGQGLQFLFEYFSETQRNKGNFPGRFSGRQFSNSRSEMNVSTLELGDSALYLCASSLSGTANYGYTFGSGTRLTVV.

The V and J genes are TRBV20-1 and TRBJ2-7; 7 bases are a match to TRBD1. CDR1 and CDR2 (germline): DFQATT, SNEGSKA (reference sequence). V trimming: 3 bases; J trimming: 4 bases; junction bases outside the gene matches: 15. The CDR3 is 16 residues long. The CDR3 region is CSASNTGTDGLYEQYF. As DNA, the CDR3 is TGCAGTGCTAGTAATACCGGGACAGATGGTTTGTACGAGCAGTACTTC.

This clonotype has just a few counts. CDR3 amino acids: CASRPNTEAFF. In nucleotides, the CDR3 is TGTGCCAGCAGACCAAACACTGAAGCTTTCTTT. V usage is TRBV6-1 and J usage is TRBJ1-1; D is unresolved. The ends were cut back, 6 bases at V and 2 bases at J, with 4 bases in the middle. The V gene's germline CDR1 is MNHNS and CDR2 SASEGT. This CDR3 has 11 amino acids.

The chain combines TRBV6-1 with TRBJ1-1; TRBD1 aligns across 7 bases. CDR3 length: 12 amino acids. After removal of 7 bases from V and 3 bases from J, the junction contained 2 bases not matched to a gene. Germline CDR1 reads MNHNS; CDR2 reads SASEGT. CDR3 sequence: CASTRGYTEAFF. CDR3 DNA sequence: TGTGCCAGCACCAGGGGGTACACTGAAGCTTTCTTT.

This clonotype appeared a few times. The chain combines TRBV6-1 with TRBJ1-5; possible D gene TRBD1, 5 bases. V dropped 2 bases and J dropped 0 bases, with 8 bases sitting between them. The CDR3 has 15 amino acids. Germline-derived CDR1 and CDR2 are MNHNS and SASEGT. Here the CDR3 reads CASSENRLSNQPQHF. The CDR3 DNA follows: TGTGCCAGCAGTGAAAACAGGCTTAGCAATCAGCCCCAGCATTTT.

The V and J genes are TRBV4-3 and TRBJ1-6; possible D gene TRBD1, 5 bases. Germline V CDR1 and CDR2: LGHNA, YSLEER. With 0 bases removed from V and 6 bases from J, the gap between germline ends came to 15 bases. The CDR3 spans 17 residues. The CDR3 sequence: CASSQESRAPFNSPLHF. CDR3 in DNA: TGCGCCAGCAGCCAAGAGTCCAGGGCTCCCTTTAATTCACCCCTCCACTTT.

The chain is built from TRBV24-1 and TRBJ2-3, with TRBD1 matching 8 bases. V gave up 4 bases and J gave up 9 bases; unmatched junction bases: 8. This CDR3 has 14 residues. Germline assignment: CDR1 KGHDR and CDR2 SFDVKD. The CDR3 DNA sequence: TGTGCCACCAGTGACAGTGACAGGGGAGGCACGCAGTATTTT. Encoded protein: CATSDSDRGGTQYF.

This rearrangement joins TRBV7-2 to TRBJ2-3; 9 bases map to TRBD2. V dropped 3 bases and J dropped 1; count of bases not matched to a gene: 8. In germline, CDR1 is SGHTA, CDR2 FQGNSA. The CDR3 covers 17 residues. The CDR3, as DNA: TGTGCCAGCAGCTTGTGGCCTAGCGGGACTCGCACAGATACGCAGTATTTT. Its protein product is CASSLWPSGTRTDTQYF.

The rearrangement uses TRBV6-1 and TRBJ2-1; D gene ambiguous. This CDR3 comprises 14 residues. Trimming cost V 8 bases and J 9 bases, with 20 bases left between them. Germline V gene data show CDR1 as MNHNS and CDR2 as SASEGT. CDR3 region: CASARSIPLGEQFF. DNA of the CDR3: TGTGCCAGCGCACGAAGTATCCCATTGGGTGAGCAGTTCTTC.

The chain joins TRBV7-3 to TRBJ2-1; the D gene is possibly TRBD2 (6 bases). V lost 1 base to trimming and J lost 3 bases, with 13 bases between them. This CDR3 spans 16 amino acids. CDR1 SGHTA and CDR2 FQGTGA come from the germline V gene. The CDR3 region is CASSLMGGTNYNEQFF. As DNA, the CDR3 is TGTGCCAGCAGCTTAATGGGCGGGACGAACTACAATGAGCAGTTCTTC.

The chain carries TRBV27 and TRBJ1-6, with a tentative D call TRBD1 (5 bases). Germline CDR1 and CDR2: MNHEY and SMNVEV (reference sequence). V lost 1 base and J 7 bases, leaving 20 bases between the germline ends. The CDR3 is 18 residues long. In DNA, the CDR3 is TGTGCCAGCAGTTTATTGGGGGAAGGGCCCATCCTCAATTCACCCCTCCACTTT. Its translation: CASSLLGEGPILNSPLHF.

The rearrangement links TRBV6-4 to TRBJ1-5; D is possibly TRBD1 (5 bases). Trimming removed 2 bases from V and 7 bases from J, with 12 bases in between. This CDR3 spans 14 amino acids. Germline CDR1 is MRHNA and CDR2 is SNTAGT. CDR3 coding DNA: TGTGCCAGCAGTGACCAAGCAGGGTACCAGCCCCAGCATTTT. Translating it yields CASSDQAGYQPQHF.

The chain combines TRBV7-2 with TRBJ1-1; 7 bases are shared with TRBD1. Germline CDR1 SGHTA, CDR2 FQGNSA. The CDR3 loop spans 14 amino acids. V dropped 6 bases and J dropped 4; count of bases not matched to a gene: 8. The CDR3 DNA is TGTGCCAGCAGACGACAGGGAGGGAGCACTGAAGCTTTCTTT. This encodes CASRRQGGSTEAFF.

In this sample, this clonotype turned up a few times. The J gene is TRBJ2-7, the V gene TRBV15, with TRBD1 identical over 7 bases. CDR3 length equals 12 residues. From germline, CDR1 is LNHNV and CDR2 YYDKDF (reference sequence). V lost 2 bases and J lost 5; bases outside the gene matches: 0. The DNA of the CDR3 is TGTGCCACCAGCAGAACAGGGGACGAGCAGTACTTC. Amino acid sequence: CATSRTGDEQYF.

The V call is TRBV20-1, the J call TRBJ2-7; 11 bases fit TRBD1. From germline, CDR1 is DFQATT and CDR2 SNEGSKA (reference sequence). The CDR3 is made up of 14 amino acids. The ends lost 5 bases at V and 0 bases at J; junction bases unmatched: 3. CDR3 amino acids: CSAGQGAVSYEQYF. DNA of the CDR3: TGCAGTGCTGGACAGGGGGCAGTCTCCTACGAGCAGTACTTC.